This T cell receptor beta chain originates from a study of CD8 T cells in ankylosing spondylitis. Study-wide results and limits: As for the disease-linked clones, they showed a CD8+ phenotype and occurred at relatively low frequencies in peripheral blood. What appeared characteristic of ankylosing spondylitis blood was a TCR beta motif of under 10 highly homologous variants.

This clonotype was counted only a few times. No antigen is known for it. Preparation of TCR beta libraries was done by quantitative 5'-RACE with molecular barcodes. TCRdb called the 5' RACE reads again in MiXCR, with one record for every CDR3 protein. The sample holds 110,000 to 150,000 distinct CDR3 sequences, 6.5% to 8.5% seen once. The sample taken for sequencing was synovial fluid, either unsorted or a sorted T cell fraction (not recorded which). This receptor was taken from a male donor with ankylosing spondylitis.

CDR3 residues: CASAKGAFSSETQYF. DNA of the CDR3: TGTGCCAGCGCCAAAGGGGCCTTCTCCTCCGAGACCCAGTACTTC. The rearrangement uses TRBV7-9 and TRBJ2-5; D possibly corresponds to TRBD1 (5 bases). The CDR3 extends over 15 amino acids. V gave up 8 bases and J gave up 5 bases, with 21 bases separating them. Germline V gene data show CDR1 as SEHNR and CDR2 as FQNEAQ (reference sequence).